This T cell receptor beta chain is from a study of blood T cells in healthy people across ages. Points from the study as a whole: More naive CD4+ cells and higher diversity were found in long-lived than in aged donors. Age advanced and TCR beta diversity per million T cells fell, roughly linearly.

The CDR3 extends over 15 amino acids. V shed 0 bases and J shed 6 bases, with 12 bases lying between them. Looked up from germline, CDR1 is MNHEY and CDR2 is SVGAGI. Regarding this clonotype: Its cognate antigen is unknown.

A J-beta primer mix and a sample-barcoded 5' primer were used in a second PCR of roughly 6 to 11 cycles. Carrying 12 random nucleotides, a template-switch adaptor labeled each individual cDNA molecule. TCRdb reprocessed the 5' RACE reads via MiXCR and lists one record per CDR3 protein. The sample holds approximately 690,000 distinct CDR3 sequences, around 38% seen once. This chain links TRBV6-5 with TRBJ2-1; D is possibly TRBD1 (5 bases). The sequencing input was blood. The sequence came from an elderly man in good health. CDR3 loop: CASSYSNAGLNEQFF. In DNA, the CDR3 is TGTGCCAGCAGTTACTCGAATGCAGGGCTCAATGAGCAGTTCTTC.